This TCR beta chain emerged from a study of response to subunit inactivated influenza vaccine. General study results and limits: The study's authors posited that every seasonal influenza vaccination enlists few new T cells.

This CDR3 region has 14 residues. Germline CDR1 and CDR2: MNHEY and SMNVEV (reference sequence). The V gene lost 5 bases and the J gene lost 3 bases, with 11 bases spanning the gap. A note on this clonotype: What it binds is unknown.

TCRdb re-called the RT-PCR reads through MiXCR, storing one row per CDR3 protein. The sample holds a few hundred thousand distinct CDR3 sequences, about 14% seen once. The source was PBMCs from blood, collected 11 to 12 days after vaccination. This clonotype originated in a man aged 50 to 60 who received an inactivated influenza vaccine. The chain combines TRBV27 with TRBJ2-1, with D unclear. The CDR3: CASSSLVVYNEQFF. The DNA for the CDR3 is TGTGCCAGCAGTAGTCTCGTGGTCTACAATGAGCAGTTCTTC.